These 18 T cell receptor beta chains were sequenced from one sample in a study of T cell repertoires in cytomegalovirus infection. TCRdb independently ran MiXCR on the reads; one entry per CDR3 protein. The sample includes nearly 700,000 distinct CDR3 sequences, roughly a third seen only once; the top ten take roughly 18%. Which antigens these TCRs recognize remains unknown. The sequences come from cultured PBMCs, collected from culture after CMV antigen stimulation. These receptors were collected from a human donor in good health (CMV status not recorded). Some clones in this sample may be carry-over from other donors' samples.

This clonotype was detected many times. Here the CDR3 DNA reads TGTGCCAGCAGCTTAGAGCCAGGGGCTAAGACTGAAGCTTTCTTT. Encoded protein: CASSLEPGAKTEAFF. This chain links TRBV7-2 with TRBJ1-1; tentatively, D is TRBD1 (6 bases). Germline CDR1 SGHTA, CDR2 FQGNSA. This CDR3 is built from 15 residues. The V end lost 1 base, the J end lost 5 bases, and 14 bases lay between the germline ends.

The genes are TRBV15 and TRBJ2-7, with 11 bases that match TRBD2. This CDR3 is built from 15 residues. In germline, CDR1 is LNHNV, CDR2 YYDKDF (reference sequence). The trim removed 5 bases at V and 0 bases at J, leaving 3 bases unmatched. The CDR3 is CATSRLAGGSYEQYF. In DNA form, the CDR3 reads TGTGCCACCAGCCGCCTAGCGGGGGGCTCCTACGAGCAGTACTTC. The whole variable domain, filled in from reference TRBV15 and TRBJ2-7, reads DAMVIQNPRYQVTQFGKPVTLSCSQTLNHNVMYWYQQKSSQAPKLLFHYYDKDFNNEADTPDNFQSRRPNTSFCFLDIRSPGLGDTAMYLCATSRLAGGSYEQYFGPGTRLTVT.

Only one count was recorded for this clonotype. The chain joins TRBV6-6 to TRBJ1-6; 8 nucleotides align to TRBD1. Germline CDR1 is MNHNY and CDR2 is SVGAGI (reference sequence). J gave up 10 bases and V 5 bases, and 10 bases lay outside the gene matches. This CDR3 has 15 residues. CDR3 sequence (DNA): TGTGCCAGCAGTCTTGTGACAGGGGAGGGATCACCCCTCCACTTT. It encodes CASSLVTGEGSPLHF.

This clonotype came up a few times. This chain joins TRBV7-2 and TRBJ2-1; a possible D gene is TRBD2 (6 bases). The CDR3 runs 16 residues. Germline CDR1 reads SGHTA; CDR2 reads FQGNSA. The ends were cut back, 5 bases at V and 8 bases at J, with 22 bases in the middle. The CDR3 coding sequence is TGTGCCAGCAGCCGGTGGGGCGGGGTCCCCGCGGATGAGCAGTTCTTC. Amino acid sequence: CASSRWGGVPADEQFF.

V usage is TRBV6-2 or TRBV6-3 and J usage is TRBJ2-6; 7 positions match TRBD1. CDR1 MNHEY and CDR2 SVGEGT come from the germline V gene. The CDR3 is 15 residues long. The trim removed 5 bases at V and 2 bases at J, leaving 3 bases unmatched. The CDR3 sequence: CASSRGQTGANVLTF. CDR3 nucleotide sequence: TGTGCCAGCAGTCGGGGACAGACTGGGGCCAACGTCCTGACTTTC.

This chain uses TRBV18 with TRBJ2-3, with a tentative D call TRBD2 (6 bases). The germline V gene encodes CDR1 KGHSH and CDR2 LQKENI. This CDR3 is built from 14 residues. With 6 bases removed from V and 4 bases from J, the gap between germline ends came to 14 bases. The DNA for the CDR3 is TGTGCCAGCTCCCCCCCGGGAGCCTCAGATACGCAGTATTTT. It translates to CASSPPGASDTQYF. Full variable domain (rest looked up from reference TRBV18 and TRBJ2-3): NAGVMQNPRHLVRRRGQEARLRCSPMKGHSHVYWYRQLPEEGLKFMVYLQKENIIDESGMPKERFSAEFPKEGPSILRIQQVVRGDSAAYFCASSPPGASDTQYFGPGTRLTVL.

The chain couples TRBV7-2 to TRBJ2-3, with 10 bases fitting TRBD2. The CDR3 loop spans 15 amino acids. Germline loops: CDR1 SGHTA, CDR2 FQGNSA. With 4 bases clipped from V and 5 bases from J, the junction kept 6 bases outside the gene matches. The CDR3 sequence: CASSYQRGGRDTQYF. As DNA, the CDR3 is TGTGCCAGCAGCTACCAGCGGGGGGGAAGAGATACGCAGTATTTT.

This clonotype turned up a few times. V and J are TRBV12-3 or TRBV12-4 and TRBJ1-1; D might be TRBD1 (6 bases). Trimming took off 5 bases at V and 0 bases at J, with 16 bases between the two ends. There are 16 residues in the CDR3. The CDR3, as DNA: TGTGCCAGCAGTCTTGTACGAGGGGGAGTGAACACTGAAGCTTTCTTT. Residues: CASSLVRGGVNTEAFF.

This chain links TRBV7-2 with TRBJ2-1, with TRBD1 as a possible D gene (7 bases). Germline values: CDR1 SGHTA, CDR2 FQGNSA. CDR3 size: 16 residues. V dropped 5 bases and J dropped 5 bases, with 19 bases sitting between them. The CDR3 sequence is CASSPYRGLNNNEQFF. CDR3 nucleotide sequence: TGTGCCAGCAGCCCGTACAGGGGACTCAACAACAATGAGCAGTTCTTC.

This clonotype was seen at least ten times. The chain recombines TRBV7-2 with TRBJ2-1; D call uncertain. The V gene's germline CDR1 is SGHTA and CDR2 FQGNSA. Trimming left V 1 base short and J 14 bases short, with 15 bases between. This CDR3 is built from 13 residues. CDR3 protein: CASSLGVDRDEFF. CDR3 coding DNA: TGTGCCAGCAGCTTAGGTGTAGACCGCGACGAGTTCTTC.

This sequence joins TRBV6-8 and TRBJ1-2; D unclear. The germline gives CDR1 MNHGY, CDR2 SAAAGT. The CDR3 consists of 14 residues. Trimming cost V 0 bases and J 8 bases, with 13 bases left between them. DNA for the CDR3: TGTGCCAGCAGTTACTCCGTTGGTGCGGGGGGCTACACCTTC. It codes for CASSYSVGAGGYTF.

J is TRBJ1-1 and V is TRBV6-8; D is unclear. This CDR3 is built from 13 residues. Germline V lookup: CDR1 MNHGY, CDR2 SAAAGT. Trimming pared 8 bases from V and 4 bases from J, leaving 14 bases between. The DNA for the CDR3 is TGTGCCAGCCGGGAACAACTAGGCACTGAAGCTTTCTTT. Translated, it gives CASREQLGTEAFF.

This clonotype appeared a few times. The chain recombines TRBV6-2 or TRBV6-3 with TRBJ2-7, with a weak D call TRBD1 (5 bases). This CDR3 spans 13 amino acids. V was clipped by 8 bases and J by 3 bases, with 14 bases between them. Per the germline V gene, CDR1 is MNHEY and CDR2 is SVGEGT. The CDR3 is CASSRGSFYEQYF. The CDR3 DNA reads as TGTGCCAGCTCAAGGGGCAGCTTCTACGAGCAGTACTTC.

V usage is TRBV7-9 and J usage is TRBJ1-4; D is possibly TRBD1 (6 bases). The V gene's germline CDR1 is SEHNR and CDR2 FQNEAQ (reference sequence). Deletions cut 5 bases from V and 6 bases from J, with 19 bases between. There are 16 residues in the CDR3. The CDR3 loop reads CASSQATGIPDEKLFF. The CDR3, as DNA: TGTGCCAGCAGCCAAGCTACAGGGATTCCGGATGAAAAACTGTTTTTT.

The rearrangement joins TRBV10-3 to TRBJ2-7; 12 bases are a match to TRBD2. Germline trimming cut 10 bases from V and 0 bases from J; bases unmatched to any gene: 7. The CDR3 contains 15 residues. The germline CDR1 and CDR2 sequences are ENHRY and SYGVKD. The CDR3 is CATGGLAGSSYEQYF. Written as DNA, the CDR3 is TGTGCCACCGGGGGACTAGCGGGCTCCTCCTACGAGCAGTACTTC.

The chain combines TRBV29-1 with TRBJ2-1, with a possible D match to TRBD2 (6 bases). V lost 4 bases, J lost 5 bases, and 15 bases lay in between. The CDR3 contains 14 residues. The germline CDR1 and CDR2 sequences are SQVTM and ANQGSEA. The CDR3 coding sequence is TGCAGCGTTGGGCGGGGTCAAACCCACAATGAGCAGTTCTTC. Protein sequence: CSVGRGQTHNEQFF.

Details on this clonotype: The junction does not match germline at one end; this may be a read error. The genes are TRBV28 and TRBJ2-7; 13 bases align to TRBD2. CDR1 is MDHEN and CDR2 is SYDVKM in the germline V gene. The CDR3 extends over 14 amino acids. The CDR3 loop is CASELAGGGLKQNF. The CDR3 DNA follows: TGTGCCAGCGAACTAGCGGGAGGGGGGTTGAAGCAGAACTTC. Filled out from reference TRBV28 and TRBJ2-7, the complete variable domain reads DVKVTQSSRYLVKRTGEKVFLECVQDMDHENMFWYRQDPGLGLRLIYFSYDVKMKEKGDIPEGYSVSREKKERFSLILESASTNQTSMYLCASELAGGGLKQNFGPGTRLTVT.

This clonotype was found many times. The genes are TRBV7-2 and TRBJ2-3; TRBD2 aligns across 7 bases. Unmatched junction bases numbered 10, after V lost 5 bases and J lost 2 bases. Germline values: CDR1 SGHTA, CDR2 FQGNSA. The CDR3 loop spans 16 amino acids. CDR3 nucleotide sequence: TGTGCCAGCAGCGCCCACAGGCTAGCGGCCACAGATACGCAGTATTTT. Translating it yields CASSAHRLAATDTQYF.